This T cell receptor beta chain was sequenced during a study of cytomegalovirus exposure and HLA in healthy donors. Germline CDR1 and CDR2: ENHRY and SYGVKD. The CDR3 is made up of 13 amino acids. Between the trimmed V and J ends, which lost 6 bases and 1 base, there was a span of 9 bases. A note on this clone: As yet, its antigen is unknown.

Study-wide points: Reportedly, HLA-A and HLA-B alleles of most subjects were accurately predicted from TCR beta. Cytomegalovirus association was assigned to approximately 180 TCR beta chains. Most CMV-associated TCR beta chains appeared HLA-restricted in a later analysis.

Use of 60 Vbeta and 13 Jbeta primers characterized the PCR. How the authors handled the data: Counted up in a later analysis, unique TCR beta chains came to some 80 million, with 9.5 million to 13 million shared. The data were produced by immunoSEQ multiplex PCR, yet TCRdb's version contains in-frame clones alone and is incomplete. V and J calls and clone size are as listed in that table; D and trimming were resolved from the DNA. Altogether about 170,000 clones are present, about 85% being singletons, with the ten largest covering 2.5% to 3%. This receptor was taken from a young man in good health and CMV-seropositive. This chain connects TRBV10-3 to TRBJ1-1; D perhaps matches TRBD1 (5 bases). Source material: PBMCs. This CDR3 reads CAIRTTENTEAFF. The CDR3 DNA reads TGTGCCATCAGGACGACAGAGAACACTGAAGCTTTCTTT.